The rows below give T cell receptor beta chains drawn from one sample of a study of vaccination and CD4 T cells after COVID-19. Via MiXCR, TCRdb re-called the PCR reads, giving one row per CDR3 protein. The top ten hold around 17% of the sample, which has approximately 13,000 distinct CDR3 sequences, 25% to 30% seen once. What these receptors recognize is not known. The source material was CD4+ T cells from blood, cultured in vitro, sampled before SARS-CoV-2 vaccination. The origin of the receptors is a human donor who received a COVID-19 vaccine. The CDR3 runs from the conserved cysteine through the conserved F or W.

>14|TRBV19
CASSIYRGSGELFF
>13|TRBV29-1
CSVIVQGGYGYTF
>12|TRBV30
CAWDGIYYGYTF
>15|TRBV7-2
CASSLRSGGIDTQYF
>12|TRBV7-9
CASSAAQETQYF
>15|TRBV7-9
CASSLSGGLQETQYF
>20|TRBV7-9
CASSSGMTGTEGHAGTEAFF
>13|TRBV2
CASSGVRGGELFF
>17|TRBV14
CASSQGLPRTSTDTQYF
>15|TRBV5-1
CASSIIRGGQETQYF
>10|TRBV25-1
CATAMETQYF
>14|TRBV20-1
CSASRSRGNQPQHF
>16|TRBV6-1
CASSINDRGVGNIQYF
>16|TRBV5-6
CASSFRAGGFHQPQHF
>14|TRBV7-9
CASSFDTGNSPLHF
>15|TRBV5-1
CASSLATGTTGELFF
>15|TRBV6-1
CASSLVLQTNYGYTF
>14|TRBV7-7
CASSLAIAGDEQFF
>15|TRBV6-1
CASSEIRVNSSPLHF
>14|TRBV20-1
CSASLPGQSYGYTF
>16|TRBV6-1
CASSEYPGQKNYGYTF
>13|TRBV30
CAWSFPSRAPLHF
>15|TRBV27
CASSLYRAGNQPQHF
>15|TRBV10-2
CASREGQGRNTEAFF
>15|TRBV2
CASSEWREAAQPQHF
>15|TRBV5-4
CASSLVSSPNYGYTF
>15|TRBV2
CASRGWGTSNSPPHF
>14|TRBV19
CASSIRGVTDTQYF
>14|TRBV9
CASSPRTDLYGYTF
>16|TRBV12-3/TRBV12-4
CASSLKSLASFGELFF
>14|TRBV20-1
CSAPAQRGTDTQYF
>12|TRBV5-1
CASSLGNYEQYF
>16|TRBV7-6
CASSLGAGAGTGELFF
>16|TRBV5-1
CASSTGLKTSTDTQYF
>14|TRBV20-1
CSARESGVKYEQYF
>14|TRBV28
CASSLNRVWTEAFF
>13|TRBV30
CAWSEGAFEKLFF
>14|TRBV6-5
CASSYWGQDYGYTF
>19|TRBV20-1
CSANSGGLRTEPGANVLTF
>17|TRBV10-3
CAISGGQDWAVGYGYTF
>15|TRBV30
CAWSVETGGTGELFF
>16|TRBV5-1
CASSLDGQAGGTEAFF
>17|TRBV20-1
CSARVYGQGARRHGYTF
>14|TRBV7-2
CASKAGGLYNEQFF
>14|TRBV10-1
CASGVLPGGSEQFF